Sequencing of this T cell receptor beta chain was carried out in a study of T-cell memory formation after mild COVID-19. Broader study findings: Contracting CD4+ clones lay largely in CM and EM, with CD8+ ones residing in EMRA.

TCRdb reprocessed the 5' RACE reads via MiXCR and lists one record per CDR3 protein. The sample has 200,000 to 300,000 distinct CDR3 sequences, about a sixth seen once; the top ten hold 20% to 25%. This clonotype was detected only a few times. As yet, its antigen is unknown. The CDR3 has 15 residues. Deletions cut 1 base from V and 0 bases from J, with 12 bases between. Germline CDR1 DFQATT, CDR2 SNEGSKA (reference sequence). Sequenced input: PBMCs or a T cell subset sorted from them (not recorded which). This clonotype was sampled from a man between 18 and 35 years old who had mild COVID-19 (a few samples of this study predate the infection). Cell type and time point are not known. The chain has TRBV20-1 and TRBJ1-1; D unclear. DNA for the CDR3: TGCAGTGCTAGAGCCGGGCTTACCATGAACACTGAAGCTTTCTTT. It encodes CSARAGLTMNTEAFF.